This TCR beta chain was captured in a study of T cell responses to AZD1222 COVID-19 vaccine. Study-wide results and caveats: Only after the peak T cell response were repertoires sampled. Nearly half of spike-specific TCRs reportedly target unmutated variant regions.

TCRdb keeps only in-frame clones here, not all; method: immunoSEQ multiplex PCR. Among fewer than 180,000 clones, 90% were seen once, and the ten largest hold about 3.2%. Remarks on this clone: What it binds is unknown.

V lost 5 bases and J lost 8; bases outside the gene matches: 11. This CDR3 is built from 17 residues. Germline V gene sequence: CDR1 SGHAT, CDR2 FQNNGV. Second-dose intervals near 4 or 12 weeks were combined. The receptor was derived from an adult who received the AZD1222 COVID-19 vaccine. The rearrangement joins TRBV11-2 to TRBJ2-1; 14 bases line up with TRBD2. The source material was peripheral blood, sampled 28 days after the second AZD1222 dose. CDR3 DNA: TGTGCCAGCAGCCTACCGACTAGCGGGAGGGCCGGCGATGAGCAGTTCTTC. Translating gives CASSLPTSGRAGDEQFF.